The present TCR beta chain was sequenced within a study of T cell responses to AZD1222 COVID-19 vaccine. Whole-study results and caveats: Close to half of all spike-specific TCRs reportedly target regions of the variants that are unmutated. Repertoires were sampled only after the peak T cell response.

The CDR3 contains 16 residues. Germline-derived CDR1 and CDR2 are MDHEN and SYDVKM. Trimming stripped 2 bases from V and 1 base from J, with 12 bases between. On this clone: Its antigen is not known.

Measured with immunoSEQ multiplex PCR; TCRdb has only the in-frame clones, and not every one. The sample contains roughly 120,000 clones, 80% to 90% of which appear only once. This chain uses TRBV28 with TRBJ1-3; D is perhaps TRBD1 (6 bases). The sample in question was peripheral blood, obtained 28 days after the second AZD1222 dose. This sequence was found in an adult who received the AZD1222 COVID-19 vaccine. CDR3 nucleotide sequence: TGTGCCAGCAGTTTACCACGGACAGTGTCTGGAAACACCATATATTTT. This encodes CASSLPRTVSGNTIYF.